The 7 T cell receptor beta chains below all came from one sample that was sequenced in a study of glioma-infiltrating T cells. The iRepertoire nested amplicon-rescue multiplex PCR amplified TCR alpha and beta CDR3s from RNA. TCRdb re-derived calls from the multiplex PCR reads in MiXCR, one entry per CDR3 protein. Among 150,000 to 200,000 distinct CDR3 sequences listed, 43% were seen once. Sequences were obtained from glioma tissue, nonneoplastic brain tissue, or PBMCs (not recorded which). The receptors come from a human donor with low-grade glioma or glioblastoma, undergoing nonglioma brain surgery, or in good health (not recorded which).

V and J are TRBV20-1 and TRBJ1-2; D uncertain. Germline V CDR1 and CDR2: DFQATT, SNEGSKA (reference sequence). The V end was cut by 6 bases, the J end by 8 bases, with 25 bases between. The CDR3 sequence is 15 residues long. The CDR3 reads CSASSEGIQSPGYTF. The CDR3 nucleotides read TGCAGTGCCAGCAGTGAAGGGATCCAGAGCCCAGGCTACACCTTC.

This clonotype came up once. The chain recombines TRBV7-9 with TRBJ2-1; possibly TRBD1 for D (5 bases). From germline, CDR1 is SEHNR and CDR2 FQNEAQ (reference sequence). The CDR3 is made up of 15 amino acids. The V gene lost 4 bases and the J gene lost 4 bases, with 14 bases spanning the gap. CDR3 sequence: CASSSDGAPYNEQFF. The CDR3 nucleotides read TGTGCCAGCAGCTCGGATGGGGCACCTTACAATGAGCAGTTCTTC.

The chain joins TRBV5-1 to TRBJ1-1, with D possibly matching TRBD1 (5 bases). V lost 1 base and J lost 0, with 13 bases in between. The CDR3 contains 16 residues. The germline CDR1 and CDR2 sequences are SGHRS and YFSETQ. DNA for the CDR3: TGCGCCAGCAGCTTGATCCCCAGGGATATGAACACTGAAGCTTTCTTT. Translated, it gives CASSLIPRDMNTEAFF.

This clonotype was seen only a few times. In nucleotides, the CDR3 is TGTGCCAGCAGCCGATACCGGACAGGGGGCAACAATGAGCAGTTCTTC. Translated, it gives CASSRYRTGGNNEQFF. The chain is built from TRBV4-2 and TRBJ2-1, with 11 bases matching TRBD1. The CDR3 is made up of 16 amino acids. V lost 4 bases and J lost 5; bases outside the gene matches: 7. Germline V gene sequence: CDR1 LGHNA, CDR2 YNFKEQ.

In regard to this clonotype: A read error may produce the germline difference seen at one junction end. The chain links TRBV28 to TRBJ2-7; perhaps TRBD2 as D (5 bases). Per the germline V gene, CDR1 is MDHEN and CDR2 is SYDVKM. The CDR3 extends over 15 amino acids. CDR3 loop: CASSPIEVVEGVSHF. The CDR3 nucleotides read TGTGCCAGCAGTCCCATTGAGGTGGTAGAGGGAGTTTCCCACTTC.

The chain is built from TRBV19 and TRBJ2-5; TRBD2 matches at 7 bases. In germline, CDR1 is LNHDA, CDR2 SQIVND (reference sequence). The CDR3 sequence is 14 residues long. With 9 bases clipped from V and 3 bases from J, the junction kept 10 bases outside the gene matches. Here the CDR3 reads CASTVQGGEETQYF. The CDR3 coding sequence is TGTGCCAGCACCGTCCAGGGAGGGGAAGAGACCCAGTACTTC. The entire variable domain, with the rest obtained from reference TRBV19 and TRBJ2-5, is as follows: DGGITQSPKYLFRKEGQNVTLSCEQNLNHDAMYWYRQDPGQGLRLIYYSQIVNDFQKGDIAEGYSVSREKKESFPLTVTSAQKNPTAFYLCASTVQGGEETQYFGPGTRLLVL.

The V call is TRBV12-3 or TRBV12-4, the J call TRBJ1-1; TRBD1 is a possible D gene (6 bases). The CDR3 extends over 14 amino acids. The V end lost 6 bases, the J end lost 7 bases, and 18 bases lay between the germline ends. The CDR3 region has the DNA TGTGCCAGCAGCAGATCGGGGGGGGCTAATGAAGCTTTCTTT. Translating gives CASSRSGGANEAFF.